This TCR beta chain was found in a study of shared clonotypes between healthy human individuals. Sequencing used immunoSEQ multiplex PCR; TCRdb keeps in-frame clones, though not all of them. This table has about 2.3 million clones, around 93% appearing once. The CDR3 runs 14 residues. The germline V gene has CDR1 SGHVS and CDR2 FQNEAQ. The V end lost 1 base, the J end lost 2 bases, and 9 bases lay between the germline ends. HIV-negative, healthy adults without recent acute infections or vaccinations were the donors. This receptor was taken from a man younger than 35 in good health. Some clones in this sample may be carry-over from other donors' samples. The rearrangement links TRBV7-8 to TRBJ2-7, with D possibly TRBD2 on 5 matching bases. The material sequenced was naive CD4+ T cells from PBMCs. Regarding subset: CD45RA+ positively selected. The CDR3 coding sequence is TGTGCCAGCAGCTTAGAGGACTGGACCTACGAGCAGTACTTC. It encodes CASSLEDWTYEQYF.